This T cell receptor beta chain was recorded in a study of neurological immune-mediated disorders. Trimming stripped 4 bases from V and 2 bases from J, with 12 bases between. This CDR3 comprises 14 residues. In germline, CDR1 is SGHRS, CDR2 YFSETQ. Many counts were recorded for this clonotype. TCRdb analysed the 5' RACE reads with MiXCR anew, one entry per CDR3 protein. This sample has 25,000 to 35,000 distinct CDR3 sequences, with roughly 1.6% found just once. The specimen was PBMCs. The source is a woman in her thirties with multiple sclerosis. The chain employs TRBV5-1 and TRBJ1-2, with a possible D match to TRBD1 (5 bases). CDR3 nucleotides: TGCGCCAGCAGCAAGCCGACAGAGAACTATGGCTACACCTTC. Translation gives CASSKPTENYGYTF.